This T cell receptor (beta chain) emerged from a study of control samples from healthy donors and cancer patients. Measured with immunoSEQ multiplex PCR; TCRdb has only the in-frame clones, and not every one. The table has roughly 130,000 clones, roughly 84% seen once. This CDR3 has 13 amino acids. V was pared by 5 bases and J by 8 bases, with 12 bases between. Sequenced: blood. This chain uses TRBV12-3 or TRBV12-4 with TRBJ1-4; D uncertain. The source of this sequence is a man aged 50-60 years in good health. The CDR3: CASSAGRREKLFF. The CDR3 DNA follows: TGTGCCAGCAGTGCCGGAAGGAGGGAAAAACTGTTTTTT.